The rows below give T cell receptor beta chains drawn from one sample of a study of blood T cell repertoires in COVID-19. Clones were sequenced by immunoSEQ multiplex PCR, and TCRdb holds only the in-frame ones, with some missing. The table shows approximately 200,000 clones, with about 85% occurring only once. Sequenced sample: peripheral blood. These receptors came from a man younger than 45 with acute or convalescent COVID-19. Both conserved end residues are part of each CDR3. The D gene is left open where the match is weak. Clone size is shown for a subset of rows, as once, few, many or a class of expanded clone.

CDR3: CASRQDYNSPLHF; DNA: TGTGCCAGCAGACAGGATTATAATTCACCCCTCCACTTT; size: once; D: NA; V: TRBV25-1; J: TRBJ1-6
CDR3: CASSPSTGGGETQYF; DNA: TGTGCCAGCAGCCCCTCAACGGGGGGCGGCGAGACCCAGTACTTC; size: few; D: NA; V: TRBV5-4; J: TRBJ2-5
CDR3: CASTGYTTDTQYF; DNA: TGCGCCAGCACAGGGTATACCACAGATACGCAGTATTTT; size: NA; D: NA; V: TRBV5-1; J: TRBJ2-3
CDR3: CASSQVQGRGTGELFF; DNA: TGTGCCAGCAGCCAAGTTCAGGGAAGGGGCACCGGGGAGCTGTTTTTT; size: NA; D: NA; V: TRBV14; J: TRBJ2-2
CDR3: CASPREASGEQFF; DNA: TGTGCCAGCCCTAGAGAAGCGTCGGGTGAGCAGTTCTTC; size: NA; D: NA; V: TRBV6-5; J: TRBJ2-1
CDR3: CASSLVSGGVWNEQFF; DNA: TGCGCCAGCAGCTTGGTTAGCGGGGGTGTCTGGAATGAGCAGTTCTTC; size: NA; D: TRBD2; V: TRBV5-1; J: TRBJ2-1
CDR3: CASSLNVGETDTQYF; DNA: TGTGCCAGCAGCTTGAACGTAGGGGAAACAGATACGCAGTATTTT; size: NA; D: NA; V: TRBV5-5; J: TRBJ2-3
CDR3: CASSGLAGNTDTQYF; DNA: TGTGCCAGCAGTGGACTAGCGGGGAACACAGATACGCAGTATTTT; size: NA; D: TRBD2; V: TRBV2; J: TRBJ2-3
CDR3: CASSQGGLMNTEAFF; DNA: TGTGCCAGCTCACAGGGGGGGCTAATGAACACTGAAGCTTTCTTT; size: NA; D: NA; V: TRBV18; J: TRBJ1-1
CDR3: CASSFGQGAIFLDQPQHF; DNA: TGCGCCAGCAGCTTCGGACAGGGGGCGATTTTTTTAGATCAGCCCCAGCATTTT; size: NA; D: TRBD1; V: TRBV5-1; J: TRBJ1-5
CDR3: CASSHRVGTGAYEQYF; DNA: TGTGCCAGCAGCCATAGAGTAGGGACAGGGGCCTACGAGCAGTACTTC; size: NA; D: TRBD1; V: TRBV14; J: TRBJ2-7
CDR3: CSAIGLSEQFF; DNA: TGCAGTGCTATTGGACTCAGTGAGCAGTTCTTC; size: once; D: NA; V: TRBV20-1; J: TRBJ2-1
CDR3: CASSQGASGMYEQYF; DNA: TGTGCCAGCAGCCAAGGGGCTAGCGGGATGTACGAGCAGTACTTC; size: NA; D: TRBD2; V: TRBV3-1/TRBV3-2; J: TRBJ2-7
CDR3: CASTGETYEQYF; DNA: TGTGCCAGTACCGGGGAAACCTACGAGCAGTACTTC; size: NA; D: NA; V: TRBV19; J: TRBJ2-7
CDR3: CASSRDRGEQYF; DNA: TGTGCCAGCAGCCGGGACAGAGGCGAGCAGTACTTC; size: NA; D: TRBD1; V: TRBV6-5; J: TRBJ2-7
CDR3: CASSERPGVEQYF; DNA: TGTGCCAGCAGTGAGAGGCCGGGAGTCGAGCAGTACTTC; size: NA; D: NA; V: TRBV6-1; J: TRBJ2-7
CDR3: CASSYRTGEDRYF; DNA: TGTGCCAGCAGTTATCGGACAGGGGAAGACCGGTACTTC; size: NA; D: TRBD1; V: TRBV6-6; J: TRBJ2-7
CDR3: CASSVDRGRTGELFF; DNA: TGTGCCAGCAGCGTGGACAGGGGAAGAACCGGGGAGCTGTTTTTT; size: NA; D: TRBD1; V: TRBV6-5; J: TRBJ2-2
CDR3: CASGPGQGYEKLFF; DNA: TGTGCCAGCGGGCCGGGACAGGGTTATGAAAAACTGTTTTTT; size: NA; D: TRBD1; V: TRBV28; J: TRBJ1-4
CDR3: CASTPGQGPLLSNQPQHF; DNA: TGTGCCAGCACGCCGGGACAGGGTCCTCTCTTGAGCAATCAGCCCCAGCATTTT; size: NA; D: TRBD1; V: TRBV5-8; J: TRBJ1-5
CDR3: CASKGGVNQPQHF; DNA: TGTGCCAGCAAGGGGGGGGTCAATCAGCCCCAGCATTTT; size: NA; D: NA; V: TRBV28; J: TRBJ1-5
CDR3: CASNLAGPDTQYF; DNA: TGTGCCAGCAACCTAGCGGGACCAGATACGCAGTATTTT; size: NA; D: TRBD2; V: TRBV2; J: TRBJ2-3
CDR3: CANCRGPHQPQHF; DNA: TGTGCCAATTGCAGGGGTCCCCATCAGCCCCAGCATTTT; size: NA; D: NA; V: TRBV27; J: TRBJ1-5
CDR3: CASSWTGSVGQPQHF; DNA: TGTGCCAGCAGTTGGACAGGGTCTGTCGGTCAGCCCCAGCATTTT; size: NA; D: TRBD1; V: TRBV28; J: TRBJ1-5
CDR3: CASSSSGQGNTEAFF; DNA: TGTGCCAGCAGCTCATCGGGACAGGGTAACACTGAAGCTTTCTTT; size: NA; D: TRBD1; V: TRBV7-9; J: TRBJ1-1
CDR3: CASSPIPGQGDNEQFF; DNA: TGTGCCAGCTCACCGATTCCGGGACAGGGGGACAATGAGCAGTTCTTC; size: NA; D: TRBD1; V: TRBV18; J: TRBJ2-1
CDR3: CAISETQGSSPLHF; DNA: TGTGCCATCAGTGAGACACAGGGGAGTTCACCCCTCCACTTT; size: NA; D: TRBD1; V: TRBV10-3; J: TRBJ1-6